The clone carrying this TCR beta chain turned up a few times. The target antigen is unknown. The sample belongs to a study of T-cell reconstitution after alpha-beta-depleted transplantation in children. Construction of the TCRbeta library involved unique molecular identifiers. TCRdb itself ran the PCR reads through MiXCR, one entry per CDR3 protein. The sample has fewer than 750,000 distinct CDR3 sequences, approximately 30% seen once. Study-level points and caveats: At the one-year point after transplant, T-cell counts and TCRbeta diversity were found to come mostly from T cells that had been newly produced. Elevated TCRbeta diversity at day 60 was traced, in some patients, to surviving recipient T cells and thymic progenitors. Reports say that about two months after transplant, the alpha-beta T cells came out of several hundred graft clones that had expanded.

The germline gives CDR1 SQVTM, CDR2 ANQGSEA. Trimming at V came to 4 bases and at J to 7 bases, leaving 12 bases not matched to a gene. CDR3 size: 14 residues. The TCR was taken from a boy in the first two years of life with Wiskott-Aldrich syndrome, due to receive a stem cell transplant. V gene TRBV29-1 combines with J gene TRBJ2-7, with 8 nucleotides matching TRBD2. This specimen was PBMCs, taken before TCRalphabeta/CD19-depleted stem cell transplant. The CDR3 DNA reads TGCAGCGTTGCCTTTACGGGAGGGCCTGGAGAGCAGTACTTC. Translated, it gives CSVAFTGGPGEQYF.